The 23 T cell receptor beta chains in this list originate from one sample, sequenced in a study of blood T cell repertoires in COVID-19 (TCRdb year 2020). Libraries were prepared through the immunoSEQ multiplex PCR assay. The source is immuneACCESS, and TCRdb retained only in-frame sequences with V and J called. Part of the clones is not carried over; for the studies checked, unresolved V genes explain less than half of this, and the remainder is unexplained. The sample contains some 100,000 clones, roughly 91% of them found a single time. The top ten constitute around 5% of the sample. Input material: peripheral blood. These receptors originate from a woman older than 75 with active COVID-19.

This clone has a single count. The chain employs TRBV14 and TRBJ2-1; tentative D call: TRBD1 (6 bases). This CDR3 comprises 13 residues. CDR1 SGHDN and CDR2 FVKESK come from the germline V gene. Trimming stripped 3 bases from V and 5 bases from J, with 8 bases between. CDR3 nucleotide sequence: TGTGCCAGCAGCCAGGGGGACAACAATGAGCAGTTCTTC. This gives the protein CASSQGDNNEQFF.

The V call is TRBV10-3, the J call TRBJ2-2; 10 positions agree with TRBD2. With V trimmed by 2 bases and J by 5 bases, 2 bases remained unmatched. CDR1 and CDR2 from the germline V gene are ENHRY and SYGVKD. The CDR3 runs to 15 residues. The CDR3 reads CAISERTSGTGELFF. DNA of the CDR3: TGTGCCATCAGTGAGAGGACTAGCGGTACCGGGGAGCTGTTTTTT.

The chain joins TRBV2 to TRBJ1-6; D is uncertain. Germline values: CDR1 SNHLY, CDR2 FYNNEI. This CDR3 is 14 amino acids long. The V gene lost 6 bases and the J gene lost 9 bases, with 15 bases spanning the gap. The CDR3 DNA sequence: TGTGCCAGCAGAGATGGACGGGAACTTTCACCCCTCCACTTT. It is translated as CASRDGRELSPLHF.

The V and J genes are TRBV15 and TRBJ2-7; unclear D gene. There are 15 residues in the CDR3. The V end was cut by 0 bases, the J end by 0 bases, with 9 bases between. Germline V gives CDR1 LNHNV, CDR2 YYDKDF (reference sequence). CDR3: CATSRDRTISYEQYF. CDR3 DNA: TGTGCCACCAGCAGAGATCGAACAATCTCCTACGAGCAGTACTTC. Full variable domain (remainder filled in from reference TRBV15 and TRBJ2-7): DAMVIQNPRYQVTQFGKPVTLSCSQTLNHNVMYWYQQKSSQAPKLLFHYYDKDFNNEADTPDNFQSRRPNTSFCFLDIRSPGLGDTAMYLCATSRDRTISYEQYFGPGTRLTVT.

This sequence joins TRBV9 and TRBJ2-3; tentatively, D is TRBD2 (5 bases). The V end lost 5 bases, the J end lost 4 bases, and 17 bases lay between the germline ends. The germline CDR1 and CDR2 sequences are SGDLS and YYNGEE. The CDR3 runs to 15 residues. In DNA form, the CDR3 reads TGTGCCAGCAGTCCCGAGGGCTCCGGAGCAGATACGCAGTATTTT. It is translated as CASSPEGSGADTQYF.

The rearrangement uses TRBV7-2 and TRBJ2-3, with TRBD2 as a possible D gene (5 bases). There are 14 residues in the CDR3. Between the trimmed V and J ends, which lost 6 bases and 6 bases, there was a span of 16 bases. Germline V gene sequence: CDR1 SGHTA, CDR2 FQGNSA. The CDR3 DNA follows: TGTGCCAGCAGTCCCCACCCTGCGGGTGATACGCAGTATTTT. Encoded protein: CASSPHPAGDTQYF.

The J gene is TRBJ1-4, the V gene TRBV30; D gene unclear. Germline CDR1 GTSNPN, CDR2 SVGIG (reference sequence). CDR3 length: 16 amino acids. V lost 1 base to trimming and J lost 8 bases, with 20 bases between them. The CDR3 nucleotides are TGTGCCTGGAGTGGAGGAGACTATTGGAGAGGCGAAAAACTGTTTTTT. Translating gives CAWSGGDYWRGEKLFF.

The genes are TRBV5-1 and TRBJ2-1; 10 positions agree with TRBD1. V lost 3 bases, J lost 7 bases, and 4 bases stayed unmatched. The CDR3 sequence is 14 residues long. Germline CDR1 and CDR2: SGHRS and YFSETQ. DNA for the CDR3: TGCGCCAGCAGCTGGGGGACAGGGGCGAATGAGCAGTTCTTC. Its protein is CASSWGTGANEQFF.

The chain is built from TRBV12-5 and TRBJ2-1, with D perhaps TRBD1 (6 bases). V lost 1 base and J lost 8, with 21 bases in between. The CDR3 contains 17 residues. From germline, CDR1 is LGHNT and CDR2 FRNRAP. In DNA, the CDR3 is TGTGCTAGTGGTTTGGGGACATACCGGACAGTCGCACATGAGCAGTTCTTC. This codes for CASGLGTYRTVAHEQFF.

The chain recombines TRBV5-4 with TRBJ2-5; D possibly corresponds to TRBD2 (5 bases). Germline CDR1 reads SGHNT; CDR2 reads YYREEE (reference sequence). V was pared by 3 bases and J by 5 bases, with 29 bases between. CDR3 length equals 19 residues. CDR3 in amino acids: CASSSDRAVPSAGLETQYF. CDR3 DNA: TGTGCCAGCAGCTCCGACCGGGCAGTTCCTTCGGCGGGTCTGGAGACCCAGTACTTC.

This clone was counted a few times. The CDR3 region is CSASNFGTGGNEQYF. The CDR3 DNA follows: TGCAGTGCTAGTAATTTCGGGACAGGGGGCAACGAGCAGTACTTC. This sequence joins TRBV20-1 and TRBJ2-7; 12 bases align to TRBD1. The germline CDR1 and CDR2 sequences are DFQATT and SNEGSKA (reference sequence). Trimming at V came to 3 bases and at J to 5 bases, leaving 8 bases not matched to a gene. CDR3 length: 15 residues.

The rearrangement joins TRBV5-6 to TRBJ1-1; 7 positions agree with TRBD1. V lost 4 bases, J lost 5 bases, and 11 bases stayed unmatched. This CDR3 contains 15 residues. Germline V gene sequence: CDR1 SGHDT, CDR2 YYEEEE. The CDR3 sequence is CASSTLTGVDTEAFF. The DNA for the CDR3 is TGTGCCAGCAGCACATTAACAGGGGTCGATACTGAAGCTTTCTTT.

The rearrangement joins TRBV7-2 to TRBJ2-7, with D possibly matching TRBD2 (5 bases). There are 15 residues in the CDR3. CDR1 and CDR2 (germline): SGHTA, FQGNSA. V was clipped by 0 bases and J by 4 bases, with 13 bases between them. The CDR3 DNA reads as TGTGCCAGCAGCTTAGCGGGAGAGTCCGGATACGAGCAGTACTTC. Residues: CASSLAGESGYEQYF.

In this sample, this clone turned up once. The chain employs TRBV7-2 and TRBJ1-2, with 11 bases fitting TRBD1. The CDR3 contains 14 residues. Trimming cost V 3 bases and J 8 bases; bases outside gene matches: 5. Germline V lookup: CDR1 SGHTA, CDR2 FQGNSA. CDR3 in amino acids: CASSFGQGAGGYTF. The DNA for the CDR3 is TGTGCCAGCAGCTTCGGACAGGGGGCGGGAGGCTACACCTTC.

This clone has ten or more counts. The DNA of the CDR3 is TGTGCCAGCAAGGCTAGCGGGCGTTACGAGCAGTACTTC. This sequence encodes CASKASGRYEQYF. The chain links TRBV7-9 to TRBJ2-7, with 8 positions matching TRBD2. There are 13 residues in the CDR3. Germline values: CDR1 SEHNR, CDR2 FQNEAQ (reference sequence). The trim removed 7 bases at V and 4 bases at J, leaving 6 bases unmatched.

The chain is built from TRBV7-8 and TRBJ1-1; D ambiguous. CDR3 length: 13 amino acids. Germline V gene data show CDR1 as SGHVS and CDR2 as FQNEAQ. The V and J ends lost 2 bases and 2 bases respectively, with 6 bases between them. The CDR3 region has the DNA TGTGCCAGCAGCTTATTGAGCAACACTGAAGCTTTCTTT. Translated: CASSLLSNTEAFF.

The chain combines TRBV3-1 (or the pseudogene TRBV3-2) with TRBJ2-1, with D possibly matching TRBD2 (5 bases). The CDR3 is 13 amino acids. Germline assignment: CDR1 LGHDT and CDR2 YNNKEL (reference sequence). The ends were cut back, 7 bases at V and 10 bases at J, with 17 bases in the middle. The CDR3 nucleotides read TGTGCCAGCACCCCGGGGTTCTTATTGGAGCAGTTCTTC. Protein sequence: CASTPGFLLEQFF.

This chain links TRBV11-2 with TRBJ2-3; perhaps TRBD1 as D (6 bases). Looked up from germline, CDR1 is SGHAT and CDR2 is FQNNGV. V was trimmed by 8 bases and J by 6 bases, leaving 9 bases between them. This CDR3 region has 11 residues. This chain's CDR3 is CASVRGDTQYF. In nucleotides, the CDR3 is TGTGCCAGCGTTAGGGGGGATACGCAGTATTTT.

This chain joins TRBV7-9 and TRBJ2-7, with 8 bases identical to TRBD2. CDR1 is SEHNR and CDR2 is FQNEAQ in the germline V gene (reference sequence). Germline trimming cut 5 bases from V and 7 bases from J; bases unmatched to any gene: 10. The length of the CDR3 is 14 residues. The CDR3 nucleotides read TGTGCCAGCAGCCCGACTAGCGTACGTGCGGAGCAGTACTTC. It translates to CASSPTSVRAEQYF.

CDR3 amino acids: CASRAGTGGIPLHF. The CDR3 bases are TGTGCCAGCAGGGCCGGGACAGGGGGCATACCCCTCCACTTT. The J gene is TRBJ1-6, the V gene TRBV27; 12 bases are shared with TRBD1. CDR3 length: 14 residues. Germline-derived CDR1 and CDR2 are MNHEY and SMNVEV (reference sequence). The trim removed 6 bases at V and 12 bases at J, leaving 6 bases unmatched.

The chain recombines TRBV7-3 with TRBJ2-2; no firm D call. V lost 1 base and J lost 1, with 7 bases in between. CDR1 and CDR2 (germline): SGHTA, FQGTGA. The CDR3 covers 15 residues. CDR3 region: CASSLISQNTGELFF. The CDR3 region has the DNA TGTGCCAGCAGCTTAATTTCACAGAACACCGGGGAGCTGTTTTTT.

This clone has only a few counts. The chain has TRBV2 and TRBJ1-5; 7 bases match TRBD1. The germline CDR1 and CDR2 sequences are SNHLY and FYNNEI. This CDR3 spans 14 amino acids. Germline trimming cut 4 bases from V and 4 bases from J; bases unmatched to any gene: 4. The DNA for the CDR3 is TGTGCCAGCAGTGGACAGGGACAGAATCAGCCCCAGCATTTT. Protein product: CASSGQGQNQPQHF.

The chain links TRBV11-2 to TRBJ2-7, with 9 bases aligning to TRBD1. The germline V gene encodes CDR1 SGHAT and CDR2 FQNNGV. V trimming: 2 bases; J trimming: 5 bases; junction bases outside the gene matches: 4. This CDR3 has 14 residues. The CDR3 region has the DNA TGTGCCAGCAGCTTATCCGGGACAGGGCACGAGCAGTACTTC. It specifies CASSLSGTGHEQYF.